The source of this T cell receptor beta chain is a study of shared clonotypes between healthy human individuals (TCRdb year 2020). Notes on the research overall: The cohort included a few men and a couple of women between 18 and 49 years of age. Each donor's leukapheresis produced roughly between roughly 0.85 and 9.5 billion PBMCs. Blood TCR repertoires of four to six healthy adults were deeply sequenced to estimate repertoire size and the extent of clonotype sharing between individuals. Libraries were prepared and TCR repertoires were sequenced by different laboratories using diverse techniques, in order to increase sequencing depth and limit assay-specific biases. For each donor, CD4 naive and CD4 memory were each run on three plates, CD8 naive on two plates, and CD8 memory on one plate.

CD8 naive samples were CD45RO-negative cells positively selected for CCR7, giving a CD45RA+CCR7+ population that excluded TemRA cells. The donors were healthy, HIV-negative adults who had no recently reported acute infections or vaccinations. All donors were Caucasian adults living in Nashville, Tennessee, USA. Blood was collected by leukapheresis, and PBMCs were isolated by Ficoll-Histopaque density gradient centrifugation and then cryopreserved in liquid nitrogen vapor phase. Analytical flow cytometry was used to check the purity and quantity of each magnetically sorted T cell population. From each sorted fraction, genomic DNA was isolated and quantified by UV absorbance on a Nanodrop 2000c. Counted from cysteine to phenylalanine, this CDR3 has 14 amino acids. CDR3 DNA only is kept here, 42 bases in frame from base 1. Trimming takes 4 bases off V and 4 bases off J; junction bases not matched to a gene: 6. The germline V gene (reference sequence) supplies CDR1 SGHKS and CDR2 YYEKEE.

TCR CDR3 regions were amplified from genomic DNA by multiplex PCR using the deep immunoSEQ assay. Extracted genomic DNA from each cell subset was distributed evenly across all wells of several immunoSEQ 96-well plates, and each plate was treated as a replicate. For sorted subsets, around 0.2 ug of genomic DNA, equivalent to 25,000 to 35,000 T cell genomes, went into each replicate PCR. Purified libraries were measured with a Qubit 3.0 fluorometer, size-checked on a Bioanalyzer 2100, and measured again with the KAPA Library Quantification kit. Every immunoSEQ 96-well plate was sequenced on a separate single-read 150-cycle Illumina NextSeq 550 flow cell. In the authors' own workflow: The immunoSEQ output contained only junctional sequences without quality scores, so filtering could not match that applied to full-length reads. To assign V/J genes and CDR3, sequences were annotated against IMGT germline references using PyIR, a Python wrapper for IgBLAST v1.9. Reads were removed for weak V/J assignments (E-value above 1e-6), missing CDR3, stop codons, out-of-frame junctions, or ambiguous translated residues. V3J clonotypes were defined by identical inferred V gene, J gene, and CDR3 amino acid sequence. Percentage overlap between repertoires was calculated by dividing the number of shared unique clonotypes by the size of the smaller repertoire. Richness of each repertoire was evaluated using RTK rarefaction, the Chao1 estimator, and Recon v2.1 estimates of unobserved clonotypes. Generation probabilities for all TCRbeta clonotypes obtained by the gDNA method from a handful of donors were computed using OLGA. Imported from immuneACCESS, the table was reduced by TCRdb to in-frame sequences with V and J called. These copies leave out some clones; in studies compared against another copy, an unresolved V gene accounts for under half, and the cause of the remainder is not known. The V and J calls and clone size were taken over from that table, and D and trimming were inferred from the DNA. Within this sample are about 580,000 clones, with about 98% of them counted one time only. Of the sample, around 0.3% falls within the top ten clones.

In the case of this clone: Its antigen is still unknown. The record has no base qualities; no much larger clone is one base away.

The full study reports these points: Compared with non-shared clonotypes, the clonotypes found in all four sorted-subset donors had higher generation probabilities. Because the study included only a small number of donors, the genetic and exposure-history diversity represented was limited. Across several donors, about 4.5% of naive CD4, approximately 3.6% of naive CD8, around 2.5% of memory CD4, and approximately 0.4% of memory CD8 clonotypes were shared. Rarefaction of sorted-subset datasets indicated incomplete sequencing despite the large sequencing depth. Naive subsets generally had larger estimated clonotype richness than memory subsets did. Sampling was restricted to blood, and TCR repertoires in tissues likely differ from the TCR repertoires found in blood. Pairwise subsampling led to the expectation that sequencing depth would affect the degree of clonotype sharing among donors.

Input material: naive CD8+ T cells sorted from blood. Reading the label with the study, this specimen's cell subset or site is: CD45RA+CCR7+. The chain is assembled from TRBV5-5 and TRBJ2-7, with 9 middle bases fitting TRBD1. The TCR originated in a man aged 30 to 39 in good health. CDR3 region: CASSPGQGLYEQYF. The DNA sequence reads TGTGCCAGCAGCCCGGGACAGGGTCTTTACGAGCAGTACTTC.